This T cell receptor beta chain was captured in a study of T cell responses to AZD1222 COVID-19 vaccine. Study-level findings and limits: Vaccination with two AZD1222 doses was followed by a rise in Spike-specific TCR breadth and depth. Sampled repertoires all dated from after the peak T cell response.

As concerns this clone: The antigen remains undetermined.

V was pared by 6 bases and J by 1 base, with 12 bases between. There are 14 residues in the CDR3. Germline loops: CDR1 MNHEY, CDR2 SVGAGI. The repertoire was sequenced with immunoSEQ multiplex PCR; TCRdb's copy has only in-frame clones and lacks some. The sample lists more than 110,000 clones; 90% to 95% were seen once. V and J are TRBV6-5 and TRBJ1-1; possible D gene TRBD1, 6 bases. Here the sequenced sample was peripheral blood, taken 28 days after the second AZD1222 dose. The sequence was obtained from an adult who received the AZD1222 COVID-19 vaccine. The CDR3 DNA sequence: TGTGCCAGCAGAGGAACAGGGAAGAACACTGAAGCTTTCTTT. It translates to CASRGTGKNTEAFF.